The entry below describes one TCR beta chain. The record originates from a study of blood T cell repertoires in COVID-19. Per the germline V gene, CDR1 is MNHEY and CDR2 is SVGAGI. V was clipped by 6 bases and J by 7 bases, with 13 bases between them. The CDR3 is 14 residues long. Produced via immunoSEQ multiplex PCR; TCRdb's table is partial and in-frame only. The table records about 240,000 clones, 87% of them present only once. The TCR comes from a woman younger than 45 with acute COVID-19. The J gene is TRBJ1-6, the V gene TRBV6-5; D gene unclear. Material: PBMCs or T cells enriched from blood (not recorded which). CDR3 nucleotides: TGTGCCAGCAGAATGGACTCGAGAAATTCACCCCTCCACTTT. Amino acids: CASRMDSRNSPLHF.